This TCR beta chain comes out of a study of T cell responses to AZD1222 COVID-19 vaccine. The repertoire was sequenced with immunoSEQ multiplex PCR; TCRdb's copy has only in-frame clones and lacks some. This sample yields approximately 67,000 clones, of which approximately 90% are seen a single time; about 2.7% belongs to the top ten. Study findings and constraints: Breadth and depth of Spike-specific TCRs rose after two AZD1222 doses. At baseline, just a handful of AZD1222 recipients tested seropositive.

J lost 3 bases, V lost 4 bases, and 12 bases had no gene match. The length of the CDR3 is 16 residues. Germline CDR1 MNHEY, CDR2 SVGAGI. This clone was seen only a few times. The antigen remains unidentified. Sample: peripheral blood, taken on day 0 of AZD1222 vaccination. The chain links TRBV6-5 to TRBJ2-7; 7 bases align to TRBD1. The source is an adult in good health. In DNA form, the CDR3 reads TGTGCCAGCAGTTCAGAAGACTGGACAGGTGTCTACGAGCAGTACTTC. Its protein product is CASSSEDWTGVYEQYF.